What follows are 20 T cell receptor beta chains derived from one specimen sequenced in a study of blood T cell repertoires in COVID-19 (dated by TCRdb to about 2020). Libraries were constructed by the immunoSEQ multiplex PCR assay. Not all clones reach the TCRdb copy of this immuneACCESS table, which keeps in-frame sequences only. Checked studies attribute under half of the gap to unresolved V genes and leave the rest unexplained. Recorded for this sample are around 250,000 clones; around 89% of them occurred a single time. The top ten hold around 4% of the sample. The sample consisted of PBMCs or T cells enriched from blood (not recorded which). These receptors originate from a young woman who had recovered from COVID-19.

This chain joins TRBV4-3 and TRBJ2-7; 10 bases match TRBD1. J lost 1 base, V lost 4 bases, and 4 bases had no gene match. Germline values: CDR1 LGHNA, CDR2 YSLEER. The CDR3 contains 15 residues. The CDR3 DNA is TGCGCCAGCAGCCCGGGGACAGGGGAATCCTACGAGCAGTACTTC. It translates to CASSPGTGESYEQYF.

The rearrangement links TRBV27 to TRBJ1-6, with D uncertain. The CDR3 sequence is 17 residues long. Germline V lookup: CDR1 MNHEY, CDR2 SMNVEV (reference sequence). Trimming shortened V by 0 bases and J by 8 bases, and 17 bases separated the two germline ends. The CDR3 DNA follows: TGTGCCAGCAGTTTATCAAATTTGGGCAGGCGGGATTCACCCCTCCACTTT. The encoded protein is CASSLSNLGRRDSPLHF.

The V gene is TRBV5-6, the J gene TRBJ1-3; D call uncertain. V lost 2 bases and J lost 0, with 12 bases in between. CDR1 and CDR2 (germline): SGHDT, YYEEEE. This CDR3 is built from 16 residues. The CDR3 DNA sequence: TGTGCCAGCAGCTTACCCTTACAAAACTCTGGAAACACCATATATTTT. Amino acids: CASSLPLQNSGNTIYF.

The V call is TRBV9, the J call TRBJ1-2; possibly TRBD1 for D (6 bases). V was pared by 4 bases and J by 0 bases, with 16 bases between. The CDR3 has 16 residues. Germline CDR1 SGDLS, CDR2 YYNGEE. CDR3: CASSPRFQGTNYGYTF. The CDR3, as DNA: TGTGCCAGCAGCCCCCGATTTCAGGGGACTAACTATGGCTACACCTTC.

The rearrangement links TRBV7-2 to TRBJ2-7; TRBD2 aligns across 10 bases. There are 16 residues in the CDR3. Per the germline V gene, CDR1 is SGHTA and CDR2 is FQGNSA. Trimming cost V 0 bases and J 4 bases; bases outside gene matches: 6. The CDR3 DNA reads as TGTGCCAGCAGCTTAGCTGCTAGCGGGAGTGAGTACGAGCAGTACTTC. This translates into CASSLAASGSEYEQYF.

V usage is TRBV19 and J usage is TRBJ1-1, with a weak D call TRBD1 (5 bases). The CDR3 is 12 residues long. Per the germline V gene, CDR1 is LNHDA and CDR2 is SQIVND (reference sequence). Trimming pared 5 bases from V and 11 bases from J, leaving 15 bases between. The CDR3 loop reads CASSPAGVEAFF. CDR3 bases: TGTGCCAGTAGTCCGGCGGGGGTCGAGGCTTTCTTT.

The gene calls are TRBV28 and TRBJ1-1; 7 bases line up with TRBD1. The CDR3 spans 17 residues. J gave up 5 bases and V 3 bases, and 15 bases lay outside the gene matches. Germline V gives CDR1 MDHEN, CDR2 SYDVKM. The CDR3 coding sequence is TGTGCCAGCAGTTTTTTGTCTTTGGGTGACAGGGATACTGAAGCTTTCTTT. Translated, it gives CASSFLSLGDRDTEAFF. The variable domain in full, with the rest retrieved from reference TRBV28 and TRBJ1-1, is DVKVTQSSRYLVKRTGEKVFLECVQDMDHENMFWYRQDPGLGLRLIYFSYDVKMKEKGDIPEGYSVSREKKERFSLILESASTNQTSMYLCASSFLSLGDRDTEAFFGQGTRLTVV.

This clone was counted only a few times. The J gene is TRBJ2-3, the V gene TRBV20-1, with TRBD1 matching over 10 bases. The CDR3 is made up of 11 amino acids. The germline gives CDR1 DFQATT, CDR2 SNEGSKA (reference sequence). Trimming cost V 8 bases and J 6 bases; bases outside gene matches: 2. The CDR3 DNA follows: TGCAGTAAGGACAGGGGGGATACGCAGTATTTT. Protein: CSKDRGDTQYF.

The chain employs TRBV15 and TRBJ1-1, with 7 nucleotides matching TRBD1. The CDR3 spans 17 residues. Germline CDR1 LNHNV, CDR2 YYDKDF (reference sequence). J was trimmed by 1 base and V by 1 base; bases with no gene match: 9. CDR3 DNA: TGTGCCACCAGCAGAGGTAGGAGGGGACAGTGGAACACTGAAGCTTTCTTT. This translates into CATSRGRRGQWNTEAFF.

This clone was counted a single time. This chain uses TRBV27 with TRBJ2-3; TRBD1 is a possible D gene (5 bases). V was clipped by 7 bases and J by 0 bases, with 26 bases between them. Germline values: CDR1 MNHEY, CDR2 SMNVEV (reference sequence). CDR3 size: 19 residues. CDR3 sequence reads: CASNNIAGLYPPSTDTQYF. As DNA, the CDR3 is TGTGCCAGCAACAACATTGCAGGGCTCTACCCTCCTAGCACAGATACGCAGTATTTT.

The chain is built from TRBV7-3 and TRBJ1-2, with 7 bases identical to TRBD1. The CDR3 sequence is 15 residues long. Per the germline V gene, CDR1 is SGHTA and CDR2 is FQGTGA. After removal of 5 bases from V and 7 bases from J, the junction contained 13 bases not matched to a gene. CDR3 loop: CASSPSAGTASGYTF. The DNA for the CDR3 is TGTGCCAGCAGCCCGTCGGCCGGGACAGCTTCTGGCTACACCTTC.

This chain joins TRBV2 and TRBJ2-3; 8 nucleotides line up with TRBD1. Per germline, CDR1 SNHLY and CDR2 FYNNEI. CDR3 length: 15 residues. V dropped 6 bases and J dropped 0; count of bases not matched to a gene: 5. CDR3 DNA sequence: TGTGCCAGCAGGAGGACAGGGTCTAGCACAGATACGCAGTATTTT. Amino acids: CASRRTGSSTDTQYF.

This chain joins TRBV20-1 and TRBJ1-1; no clear D gene. V was cut by 3 bases and J by 7 bases, with 21 bases left in between. Per germline, CDR1 DFQATT and CDR2 SNEGSKA (reference sequence). The CDR3 is 15 amino acids. The CDR3 DNA follows: TGCAGTGCTAGTACTCCCGGTTCCCTCCACGTTGAAGCTTTCTTT. This encodes CSASTPGSLHVEAFF.

This chain joins TRBV6-5 and TRBJ2-2; no clear D. Germline CDR1 is MNHEY and CDR2 is SVGAGI. V was clipped by 6 bases and J by 0 bases, with 11 bases between them. The CDR3 has 15 amino acids. CDR3 coding DNA: TGTGCCAGCAGCTTTAAATTAACGAACACCGGGGAGCTGTTTTTT. Translation: CASSFKLTNTGELFF.

This clone has only a few counts. The identical CDR3 is also encoded by other nucleotide sequences in the sample. The chain links TRBV9 to TRBJ2-3; 8 bases fit TRBD2. Germline V gene data show CDR1 as SGDLS and CDR2 as YYNGEE. This CDR3 has 17 amino acids. With 0 bases clipped from V and 4 bases from J, the junction kept 10 bases outside the gene matches. CDR3 bases: TGTGCCAGCAGCGTAGGTTCTCCGGGAGGGCCCGCAGATACGCAGTATTTT. Its translation is CASSVGSPGGPADTQYF.

J is TRBJ1-6 and V is TRBV30; no clear D. The germline CDR1 and CDR2 sequences are GTSNPN and SVGIG (reference sequence). Trimming took off 4 bases at V and 14 bases at J, with 24 bases between the two ends. CDR3 length equals 15 residues. Here the CDR3 reads CAWTGAGLKGGSLHF. CDR3 nucleotide sequence: TGTGCCTGGACGGGAGCCGGGCTCAAAGGTGGTTCCCTCCACTTT.

V usage is TRBV28 and J usage is TRBJ2-1; TRBD2 aligns across 11 bases. CDR1 and CDR2 from the germline V gene are MDHEN and SYDVKM. This CDR3 contains 16 residues. V shed 6 bases and J 5 bases; nucleotides not matched to a gene: 9. The CDR3 loop reads CASSLGLAEKNNEQFF. CDR3 nucleotide sequence: TGTGCCAGCAGCCTGGGACTAGCGGAGAAAAACAATGAGCAGTTCTTC.

The chain uses TRBV11-2 and TRBJ2-7; 7 bases map to TRBD2. With V trimmed by 4 bases and J by 1 base, 10 bases remained unmatched. CDR3 size: 16 residues. Germline loops: CDR1 SGHAT, CDR2 FQNNGV. CDR3: CASSSHREGLSYEQYF. CDR3 sequence (DNA): TGTGCCAGCAGCTCGCATAGGGAGGGCCTGTCCTACGAGCAGTACTTC.

The chain is built from TRBV5-1 and TRBJ2-2, with 10 positions matching TRBD2. This CDR3 spans 19 amino acids. The germline V gene encodes CDR1 SGHRS and CDR2 YFSETQ. J gave up 0 bases and V 0 bases, and 8 bases lay outside the gene matches. The CDR3 bases are TGCGCCAGCAGCTTGGCCTTGGGACTAGCGCCGTCGAACACCGGGGAGCTGTTTTTT. Its protein is CASSLALGLAPSNTGELFF.

V is TRBV29-1 and J is TRBJ1-1; D is undetermined. The CDR3 runs to 9 residues. Looked up from germline, CDR1 is SQVTM and CDR2 is ANQGSEA. V shed 4 bases and J shed 6 bases, with 3 bases lying between them. The CDR3 DNA follows: TGCAGCGTTGGCGCTGAAGCTTTCTTT. Translating gives CSVGAEAFF.